This passage covers 4 T cell receptor beta chains from one sample sequenced in a study of T cell responses to AZD1222 COVID-19 vaccine. Clones were read by immunoSEQ multiplex PCR, and TCRdb kept only the in-frame ones, dropping some. There are roughly 130,000 clones in the sample; 80% to 90% occur only once, and approximately 8% lies in the top ten. Specimen: peripheral blood, collected on day 0 of AZD1222 vaccination. All receptors derive from an adult in good health.

The chain uses TRBV7-8 and TRBJ1-5, with D possibly TRBD1 on 5 matching bases. Deletions cut 6 bases from V and 7 bases from J, with 19 bases between. Germline assignment: CDR1 SGHVS and CDR2 FQNEAQ. The length of the CDR3 is 15 residues. CDR3 region: CASSPSEGMVQPQHF. CDR3 in DNA: TGTGCCAGCAGTCCTTCCGAGGGGATGGTGCAGCCCCAGCATTTT.

The chain is built from TRBV7-3 and TRBJ2-3, with 8 nucleotides matching TRBD2. The trim removed 2 bases at V and 4 bases at J, leaving 8 bases unmatched. CDR1 SGHTA and CDR2 FQGTGA come from the germline V gene. This CDR3 comprises 16 residues. The CDR3 DNA sequence: TGTGCCAGCAGCTTATTTAGGCTAGCGGGTGCAGATACGCAGTATTTT. It encodes CASSLFRLAGADTQYF.

This clone showed up just once. The J gene is TRBJ2-2, the V gene TRBV27, with 7 bases lining up with TRBD2. Trimming at V came to 7 bases and at J to 4 bases, leaving 9 bases not matched to a gene. Germline values: CDR1 MNHEY, CDR2 SMNVEV (reference sequence). The CDR3 sequence is 15 residues long. CDR3: CASTSAGGSTGELFF. Here the CDR3 DNA reads TGTGCCAGCACTTCAGCTGGCGGGAGCACCGGGGAGCTGTTTTTT.

This sequence joins TRBV18 and TRBJ1-2; D not certain. Germline V gives CDR1 KGHSH, CDR2 LQKENI. The CDR3 is 13 amino acids. Trimming removed 6 bases from V and 3 bases from J, with 11 bases in between. CDR3 protein: CASSLTTDYGYTF. The CDR3 DNA is TGTGCCAGCTCCCTAACAACGGACTATGGCTACACCTTC.